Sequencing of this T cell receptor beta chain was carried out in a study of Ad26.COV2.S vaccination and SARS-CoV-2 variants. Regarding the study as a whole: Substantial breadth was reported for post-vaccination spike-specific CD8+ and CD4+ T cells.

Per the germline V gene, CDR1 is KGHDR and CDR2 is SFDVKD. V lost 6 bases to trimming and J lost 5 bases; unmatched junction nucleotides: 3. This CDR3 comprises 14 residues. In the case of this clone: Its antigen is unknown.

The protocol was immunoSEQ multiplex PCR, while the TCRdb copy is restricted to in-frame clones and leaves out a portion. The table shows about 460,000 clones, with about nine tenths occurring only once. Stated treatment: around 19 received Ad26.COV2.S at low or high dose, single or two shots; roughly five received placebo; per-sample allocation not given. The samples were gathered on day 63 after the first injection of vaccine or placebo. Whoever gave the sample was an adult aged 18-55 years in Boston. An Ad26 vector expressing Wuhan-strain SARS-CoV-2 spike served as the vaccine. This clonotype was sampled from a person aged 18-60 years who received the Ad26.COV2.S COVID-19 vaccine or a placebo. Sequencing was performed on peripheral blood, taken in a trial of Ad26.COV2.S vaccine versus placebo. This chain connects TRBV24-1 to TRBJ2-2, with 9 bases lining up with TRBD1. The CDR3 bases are TGTGCCACCAGTAAGGGACAGGGAACCGGGGAGCTGTTTTTT. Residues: CATSKGQGTGELFF.